Listed here is a single TCR beta chain. Some clones are missing from TCRdb's copy, which holds only in-frame ones; the method was immunoSEQ multiplex PCR. The sample consists of tens of thousands of clones, about nine tenths of them appearing once. The data originate from a study of T cell changes during pregnancy in multiple sclerosis. The germline gives CDR1 MDHEN, CDR2 SYDVKM. Trimming at V came to 8 bases and at J to 6 bases, leaving 3 bases not matched to a gene. The CDR3 contains 14 residues. The sample in question was CD4+ T cells from peripheral blood mononuclear cells, obtained in the second trimester of pregnancy. The TCR sequence derives from a female donor in good health, enrolled as a control in a pregnancy study. The rearrangement uses TRBV28 and TRBJ2-1; TRBD2 aligns across 14 bases. CDR3 DNA sequence: TGTGCCAGCTTTGGGACTAGCGGGAGCAATGAGCAGTTCTTC. Translated, it gives CASFGTSGSNEQFF.